This TCR beta chain was identified during a study of blood T cell repertoires in COVID-19. About the research overall: Spain, Italy and the United States supplied samples that represented acute and convalescent COVID-19. PBMCs, B-cell-depleted T cells, or T cells were the source of the cDNA or gDNA that made up the material.

In the original processing: Amplifying reference gene primers gave estimates of nucleated cell counts. Only in-frame clones appear in the TCRdb table, and some are missing; sequencing was by immunoSEQ multiplex PCR. V and J calls and clone size follow that table, whereas D and trimming were derived from the DNA. The data show about 260,000 clones, around 89% seen once. There are many counts of this clone. This clonotype originated in a woman in her thirties or forties with acute or convalescent COVID-19. Specimen: peripheral blood.

The CDR3 loop reads CASSPLMVGTDNTEAFF. CDR3 nucleotide sequence: TGTGCCAGCTCACCCCTTATGGTTGGGACAGACAACACTGAAGCTTTCTTT. This chain uses TRBV18 with TRBJ1-1; 7 bases are shared with TRBD1. The CDR3 covers 17 residues. Germline CDR1 reads KGHSH; CDR2 reads LQKENI. V trimming: 3 bases; J trimming: 2 bases; junction bases outside the gene matches: 12.